The following is a T cell receptor beta chain sequence with its context. This specimen belongs to a study of blood T cell repertoires in COVID-19. Background on the study: The United States, Italy and Spain supplied acute and convalescent COVID-19 samples. Sources were T cells, B-cell-depleted T cells, or PBMCs; the material itself was cDNA or gDNA.

Original processing methods: By means of reference gene primer amplification, nucleated cell counts were estimated. TCRdb's copy holds only in-frame clones and misses some; the assay was immunoSEQ multiplex PCR. That table furnishes V, J and clone size, whereas the DNA furnished D and trimming. The data contain about 290,000 clones, about 85% of them singletons. This clonotype was obtained from a woman aged 50 to 60 with active or convalescent COVID-19. Specimen: peripheral blood.

The CDR3 loop reads CASSLEGSSNQPQHF. CDR3 nucleotide sequence: TGTGCCAGCAGTTTGGAGGGCTCGAGCAATCAGCCCCAGCATTTT. J is TRBJ1-5 and V is TRBV27; no clear D gene. V was trimmed by 3 bases and J by 1 base, leaving 10 bases between them. CDR1 MNHEY and CDR2 SMNVEV come from the germline V gene (reference sequence). This CDR3 has 15 amino acids.